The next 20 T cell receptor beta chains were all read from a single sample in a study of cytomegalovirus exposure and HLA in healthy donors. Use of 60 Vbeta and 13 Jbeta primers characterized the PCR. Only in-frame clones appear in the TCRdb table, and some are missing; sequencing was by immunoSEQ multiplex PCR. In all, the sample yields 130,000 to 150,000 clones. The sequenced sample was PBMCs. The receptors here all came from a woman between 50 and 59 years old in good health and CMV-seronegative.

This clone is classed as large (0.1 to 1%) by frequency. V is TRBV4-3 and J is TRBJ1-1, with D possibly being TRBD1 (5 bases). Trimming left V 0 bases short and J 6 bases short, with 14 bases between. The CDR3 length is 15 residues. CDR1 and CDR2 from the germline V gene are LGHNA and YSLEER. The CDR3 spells CASSQDSGTGAEAFF. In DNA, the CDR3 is TGCGCCAGCAGCCAAGATTCGGGGACTGGGGCTGAAGCTTTCTTT.

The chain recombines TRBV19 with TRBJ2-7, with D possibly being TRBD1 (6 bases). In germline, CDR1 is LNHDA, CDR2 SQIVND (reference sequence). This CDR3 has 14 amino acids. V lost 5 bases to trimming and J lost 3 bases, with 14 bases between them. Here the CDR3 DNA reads TGTGCCAGTAGTCACCGACAGGAATACTACGAGCAGTACTTC. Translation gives CASSHRQEYYEQYF.

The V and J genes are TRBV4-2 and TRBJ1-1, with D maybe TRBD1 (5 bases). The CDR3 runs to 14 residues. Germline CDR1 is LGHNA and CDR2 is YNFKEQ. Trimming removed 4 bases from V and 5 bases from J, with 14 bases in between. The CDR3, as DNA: TGTGCCAGCAGCCTTTGGGCAGGGCGAACTGAAGCTTTCTTT. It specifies CASSLWAGRTEAFF.

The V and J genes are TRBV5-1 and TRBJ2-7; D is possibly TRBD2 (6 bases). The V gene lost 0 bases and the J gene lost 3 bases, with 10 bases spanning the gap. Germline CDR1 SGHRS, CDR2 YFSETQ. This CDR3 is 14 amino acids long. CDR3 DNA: TGCGCCAGCAGCTTGGATGGGGGGAGCTACGAGCAGTACTTC. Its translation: CASSLDGGSYEQYF.

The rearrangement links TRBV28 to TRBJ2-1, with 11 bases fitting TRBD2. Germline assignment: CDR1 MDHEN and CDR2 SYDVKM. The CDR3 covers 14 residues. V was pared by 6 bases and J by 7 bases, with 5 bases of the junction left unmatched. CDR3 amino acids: CASRLAGVGNEQFF. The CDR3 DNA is TGTGCCAGCAGACTAGCGGGAGTCGGTAATGAGCAGTTCTTC.

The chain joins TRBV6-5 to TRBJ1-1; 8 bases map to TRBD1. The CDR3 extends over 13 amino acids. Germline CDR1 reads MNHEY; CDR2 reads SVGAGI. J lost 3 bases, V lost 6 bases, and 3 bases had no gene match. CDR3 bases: TGTGCCAGCAGACTGACAGGGGACACTGAAGCTTTCTTT. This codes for CASRLTGDTEAFF.

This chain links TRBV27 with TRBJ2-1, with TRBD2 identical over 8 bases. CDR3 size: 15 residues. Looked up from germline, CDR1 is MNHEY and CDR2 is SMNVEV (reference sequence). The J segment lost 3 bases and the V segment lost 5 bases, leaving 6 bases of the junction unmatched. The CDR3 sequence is CASSPPSGFYNEQFF. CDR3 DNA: TGTGCCAGCAGTCCCCCTAGCGGGTTCTACAATGAGCAGTTCTTC.

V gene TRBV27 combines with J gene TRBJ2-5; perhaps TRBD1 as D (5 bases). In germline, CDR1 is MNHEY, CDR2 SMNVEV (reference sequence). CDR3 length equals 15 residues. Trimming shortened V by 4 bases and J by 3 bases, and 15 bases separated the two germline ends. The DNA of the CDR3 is TGTGCCAGCAGTTCTCGACAGATGGGGAAAGAGACCCAGTACTTC. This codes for CASSSRQMGKETQYF.

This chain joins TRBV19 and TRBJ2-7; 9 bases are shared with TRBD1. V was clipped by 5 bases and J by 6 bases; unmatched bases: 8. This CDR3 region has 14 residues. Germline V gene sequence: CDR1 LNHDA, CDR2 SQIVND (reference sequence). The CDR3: CASSPTGGITEQYF. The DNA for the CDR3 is TGTGCCAGTAGTCCGACAGGGGGTATAACCGAGCAGTACTTC.

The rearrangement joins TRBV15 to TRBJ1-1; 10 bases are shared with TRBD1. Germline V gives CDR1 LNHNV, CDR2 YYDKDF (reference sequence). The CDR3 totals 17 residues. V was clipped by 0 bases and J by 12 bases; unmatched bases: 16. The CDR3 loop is CATSRDRASLTGGKTFF. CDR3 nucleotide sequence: TGTGCCACCAGCAGAGATAGGGCTTCTTTGACAGGGGGCAAAACTTTCTTT.

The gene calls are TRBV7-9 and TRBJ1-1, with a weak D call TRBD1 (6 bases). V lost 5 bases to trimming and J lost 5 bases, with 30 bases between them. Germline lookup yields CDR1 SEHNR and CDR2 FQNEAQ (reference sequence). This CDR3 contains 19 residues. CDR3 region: CASSPGRGEGGWFVTEAFF. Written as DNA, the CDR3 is TGTGCCAGCAGCCCTGGTCGGGGTGAGGGGGGGTGGTTTGTAACTGAAGCTTTCTTT.

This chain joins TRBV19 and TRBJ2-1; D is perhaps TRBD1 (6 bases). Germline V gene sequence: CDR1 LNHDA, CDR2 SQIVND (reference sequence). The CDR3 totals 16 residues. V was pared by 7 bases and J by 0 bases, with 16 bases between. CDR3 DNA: TGTGCCAGTACGACAGGCTATGGCTCCTCCTACAATGAGCAGTTCTTC. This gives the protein CASTTGYGSSYNEQFF. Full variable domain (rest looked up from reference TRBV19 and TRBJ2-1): DGGITQSPKYLFRKEGQNVTLSCEQNLNHDAMYWYRQDPGQGLRLIYYSQIVNDFQKGDIAEGYSVSREKKESFPLTVTSAQKNPTAFYLCASTTGYGSSYNEQFFGPGTRLTVL.

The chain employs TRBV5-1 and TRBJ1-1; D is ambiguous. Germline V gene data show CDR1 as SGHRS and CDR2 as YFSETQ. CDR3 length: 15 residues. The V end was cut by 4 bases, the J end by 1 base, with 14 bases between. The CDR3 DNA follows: TGCGCCAGCAGCCCCGGTGAAGGGAGGAACACTGAAGCTTTCTTT. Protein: CASSPGEGRNTEAFF.

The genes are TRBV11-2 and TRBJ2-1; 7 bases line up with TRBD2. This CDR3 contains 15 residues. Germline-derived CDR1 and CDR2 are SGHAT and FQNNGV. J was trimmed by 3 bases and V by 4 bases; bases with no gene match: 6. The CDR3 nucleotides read TGTGCCAGCAGCTCCCTTGGGGGGGGCTACAATGAGCAGTTCTTC. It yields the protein CASSSLGGGYNEQFF. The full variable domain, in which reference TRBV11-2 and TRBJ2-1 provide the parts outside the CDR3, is EAGVAQSPRYKIIEKRQSVAFWCNPISGHATLYWYQQILGQGPKLLIQFQNNGVVDDSQLPKDRFSAERLKGVDSTLKIQPAKLEDSAVYLCASSSLGGGYNEQFFGPGTRLTVL.

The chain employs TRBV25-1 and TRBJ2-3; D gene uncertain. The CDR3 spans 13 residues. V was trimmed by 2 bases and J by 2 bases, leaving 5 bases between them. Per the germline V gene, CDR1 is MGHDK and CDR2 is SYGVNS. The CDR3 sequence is CASSEQNTDTQYF. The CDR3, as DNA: TGTGCCAGCAGTGAACAGAACACAGATACGCAGTATTTT.

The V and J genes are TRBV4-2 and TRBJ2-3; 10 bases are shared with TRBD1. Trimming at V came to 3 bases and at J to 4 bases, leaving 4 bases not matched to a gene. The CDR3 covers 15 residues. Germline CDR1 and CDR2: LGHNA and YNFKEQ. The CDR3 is CASSQPGTGADTQYF. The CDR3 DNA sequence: TGTGCCAGCAGCCAGCCCGGGACAGGGGCAGATACGCAGTATTTT.

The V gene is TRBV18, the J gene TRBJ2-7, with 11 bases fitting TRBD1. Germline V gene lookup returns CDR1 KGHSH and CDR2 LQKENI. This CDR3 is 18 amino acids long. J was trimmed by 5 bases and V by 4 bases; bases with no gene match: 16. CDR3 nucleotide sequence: TGTGCCAGCTCACTCTCCATAGCCGTGGACAGGGGGCTGGACGAGCAGTACTTC. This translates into CASSLSIAVDRGLDEQYF. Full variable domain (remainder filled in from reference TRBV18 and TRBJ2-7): NAGVMQNPRHLVRRRGQEARLRCSPMKGHSHVYWYRQLPEEGLKFMVYLQKENIIDESGMPKERFSAEFPKEGPSILRIQQVVRGDSAAYFCASSLSIAVDRGLDEQYFGPGTRLTVT.

The CDR3 sequence: CAVGQGRNEQYF. The CDR3 bases are TGTGCCGTAGGACAGGGGAGAAACGAGCAGTACTTC. The chain uses TRBV10-3 and TRBJ2-7, with TRBD1 matching over 9 bases. This CDR3 contains 12 residues. CDR1 is ENHRY, CDR2 SYGVKD, per germline. V lost 11 bases to trimming and J lost 5 bases; unmatched junction nucleotides: 7.

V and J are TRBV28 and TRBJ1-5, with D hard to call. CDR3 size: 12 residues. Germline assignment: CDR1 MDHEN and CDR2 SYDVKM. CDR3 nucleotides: TGTGTTACAGAGAATAGCAATCAGCCCCAGCATTTT. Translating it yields CVTENSNQPQHF.

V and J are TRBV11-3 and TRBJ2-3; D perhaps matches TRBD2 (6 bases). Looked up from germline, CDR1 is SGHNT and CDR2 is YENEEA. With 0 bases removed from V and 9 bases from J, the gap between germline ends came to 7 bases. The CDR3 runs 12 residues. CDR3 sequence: CASSLDGRTQYF. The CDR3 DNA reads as TGTGCCAGCAGCTTAGACGGGAGAACGCAGTATTTT.